This T cell receptor beta chain came from a study of CD8+ T cells in alopecia areata. The sample's treatment: oral pan-JAK inhibitor, 5-10 mg twice daily. Extraction of RNA preceded its reverse transcription into cDNA, which served as the sequencing template. Only in-frame clones appear in the TCRdb table, and some are missing; sequencing was by immunoSEQ multiplex PCR. Seen here are about 210,000 clones, roughly two fifths observed once, and the top ten hold 2% to 3%. The V end lost 4 bases, the J end lost 3 bases, and 13 bases lay between the germline ends. CDR3 length: 14 residues. Germline V gene sequence: CDR1 SGHRS, CDR2 YFSETQ.

This clonotype originated in a human donor with alopecia areata. The specimen was CD4+ T cells sorted from blood, collected at roughly week 38, from a patient treated with tofacitinib. The rearrangement uses TRBV5-1 and TRBJ1-1, with a weak D call TRBD1 (5 bases). CDR3 coding DNA: TGCGCCAGCAGCCCCCTCGGGGACGACACTGAAGCTTTCTTT. Amino acid sequence: CASSPLGDDTEAFF.